What follows is one TCR beta chain and its context. Trimming removed 8 bases from V and 8 bases from J, with 9 bases in between. Germline V gene sequence: CDR1 SNHLY, CDR2 FYNNEI. CDR3 length: 10 residues. Authors' processing steps: Amplification of reference gene primers provided the estimated nucleated cell counts. The assay was immunoSEQ multiplex PCR, and TCRdb's table has in-frame clones only and misses some. V and J calls and clone size are as listed in that table; D and trimming were resolved from the DNA. The sample holds 150,000 to 200,000 clones; roughly nine tenths are singletons and the top ten take about 5%. This sample is drawn from a study of blood T cell repertoires in COVID-19. Study at large: Both acute and convalescent COVID-19 samples were obtained from the United States, Italy and Spain. Sources were T cells, B-cell-depleted T cells, or PBMCs; the material itself was cDNA or gDNA.

The V and J genes are TRBV2 and TRBJ1-2; D is ambiguous. Sequenced material: peripheral blood. This TCR derives from a human donor in a cohort sampled during active COVID-19. The CDR3 region is CASGGWGYTF. The CDR3 nucleotides read TGTGCCAGCGGAGGCTGGGGCTACACCTTC.